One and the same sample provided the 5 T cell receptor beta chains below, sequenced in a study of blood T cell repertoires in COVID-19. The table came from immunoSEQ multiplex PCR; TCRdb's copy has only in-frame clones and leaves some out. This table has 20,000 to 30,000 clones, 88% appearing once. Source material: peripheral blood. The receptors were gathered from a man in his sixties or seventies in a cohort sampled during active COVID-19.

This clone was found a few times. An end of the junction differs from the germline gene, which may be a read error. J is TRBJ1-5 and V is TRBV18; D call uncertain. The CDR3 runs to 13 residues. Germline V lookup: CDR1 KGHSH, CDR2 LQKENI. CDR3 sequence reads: CASSPSSYQPQHF. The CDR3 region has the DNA TGTGCCAGCTCACCGTCTAGCTATCAGCCCCAGCATTTT.

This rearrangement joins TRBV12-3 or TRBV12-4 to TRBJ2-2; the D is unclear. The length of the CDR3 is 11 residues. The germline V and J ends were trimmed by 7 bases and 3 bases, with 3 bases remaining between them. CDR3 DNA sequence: TGTGCCAGCACCTACACCGGGGAGCTGTTTTTT. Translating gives CASTYTGELFF.

The CDR3 spells CASSLWTGGNSYEQYF. DNA of the CDR3: TGTGCCAGTAGTCTCTGGACAGGGGGTAATTCCTACGAGCAGTACTTC. This chain uses TRBV19 with TRBJ2-7, with TRBD1 identical over 10 bases. The V and J ends lost 5 bases and 1 base, in that order; junction bases with no gene match: 8. This CDR3 region has 16 residues. Germline V lookup: CDR1 LNHDA, CDR2 SQIVND (reference sequence).

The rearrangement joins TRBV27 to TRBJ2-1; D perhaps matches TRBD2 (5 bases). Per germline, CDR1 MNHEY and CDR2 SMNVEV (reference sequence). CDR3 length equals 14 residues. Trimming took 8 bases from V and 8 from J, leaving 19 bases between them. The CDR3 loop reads CASLKLDRHDEQFF. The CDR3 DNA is TGTGCCAGCCTCAAACTAGATAGGCACGATGAGCAGTTCTTC.

The CDR3 protein is CASSLEGQGFTGELFF. The DNA for the CDR3 is TGCGCCAGCAGCTTGGAGGGCCAGGGCTTCACCGGGGAGCTGTTTTTT. The chain uses TRBV5-1 and TRBJ2-2, with D maybe TRBD1 (5 bases). V was trimmed by 0 bases and J by 4 bases, leaving 13 bases between them. This CDR3 comprises 16 residues. CDR1 is SGHRS, CDR2 YFSETQ, per germline.